The clone carrying this T cell receptor (beta chain) was seen a handful of times. Its antigen is currently unknown. The entry originates in a study of beta chain features in type 1 diabetes. Overall study findings and caveats: Shorter TCRB CDR3s, moderately but significantly so, were found in Type 1 diabetes patients in all four CD4+ subsets. Compared to healthy donors, patients appeared to have naive, central memory and Treg TCRB repertoires that were more alike.

Expressed TCRB transcripts got sequenced, as all isolated RNA was reverse transcribed. The table came from immunoSEQ multiplex PCR; TCRdb's copy has only in-frame clones and leaves some out. This sample carries under 950,000 clones, about 17% of them seen once, and the ten largest clones take 0.023%. CDR3 length: 10 amino acids. V lost 6 bases and J lost 14, with 16 bases in between. Per germline, CDR1 DFQATT and CDR2 SNEGSKA (reference sequence). This sequence originates from a woman between 18 and 30 years old in good health. Sequenced input: naive CD4+ T cells from blood. The V gene is TRBV20-1, the J gene TRBJ1-1; tentatively, D is TRBD1 (5 bases). This CDR3 is CSASHVGTFF. Written as DNA, the CDR3 is TGCAGTGCCTCACACGTTGGGACCTTCTTT.